This note documents a single TCR beta chain sequence. What it binds is unknown. It was autoimmune disease history or systemic immunosuppression that excluded patients. Trimming at V came to 4 bases and at J to 5 bases, leaving 3 bases not matched to a gene. Germline CDR1 and CDR2: ENHRY and SYGVKD. The CDR3 sequence is 13 residues long. This record belongs to a study of OX40 agonist ivuxolimab in advanced cancers. Study as a whole: While on treatment, patients had intravenous ivuxolimab at 0.01 to 10 mg/kg every 2 weeks.

Study-level points and caveats: Partial responders receiving 0.1-3.0 mg/kg showed among the lowest clonal expansion. The study observed clonal expansion of CD4+ and CD8+ blood T cells by week 6 at 0.1 to 3.0 mg/kg.

Repertoires were generated with immunoSEQ multiplex PCR, while TCRdb's copy carries only in-frame clones and drops some. The data contain 80,000 to 100,000 clones, over 75% of them seen just once; the ten biggest clones take up about 0.3%. Sample: CD4+ or CD8+ T cells sorted from blood, taken in a trial of the OX40 agonist ivuxolimab. This clonotype was obtained from an adult with an advanced solid tumor such as melanoma, head and neck, liver or kidney cancer. This chain links TRBV10-3 with TRBJ2-5; TRBD1 matches 8 bases. DNA for the CDR3: TGTGCCATCAGTGTGAGGGACAGGGAGACCCAGTACTTC. Amino acid sequence: CAISVRDRETQYF.